These 7 T cell receptor beta chains came from one sample sequenced in a study of Tregs in tolerant kidney transplant recipients. Clones were sequenced by immunoSEQ multiplex PCR, and TCRdb holds only the in-frame ones, with some missing. The sample has under 35,000 clones. Sequencing was performed on CD8+ T cells from blood, taken before the transplant. Receptors originate from a human donor who received a combined kidney and bone marrow transplant.

Remarks on this clone: The sequence runs out 3 residues before the end of the CDR3; the remainder is reconstructed from the germline J gene. V gene TRBV6-1 combines with J gene TRBJ2-1, with D possibly TRBD2 on 6 matching bases. Per germline, CDR1 MNHNS and CDR2 SASEGT. V dropped 4 bases and J dropped 7 bases, with 17 bases sitting between them. The CDR3 totals 15 residues. The sequenced part of the CDR3 DNA is TGTGCCAGCAGTGCCATAGACGGGACTGTGAATGAG. This sequence encodes CASSAIDGTVNE. The complete CDR3 reads CASSAIDGTVNEQFF.

A remark on this clone: The CDR3 is cut off 3 residues early in the read; its end comes from the germline J gene. The chain has TRBV14 and TRBJ2-7; no clear D gene. Germline CDR1 SGHDN, CDR2 FVKESK. Trimming took off 1 base at V and 3 bases at J, with 4 bases between the two ends. This CDR3 contains 12 residues. CDR3 sequence reads: CASSQGLYEQYF. The CDR3 DNA, read in part, is TGTGCCAGCAGCCAAGGACTCTACGAG.

With respect to this clone: The read ends 3 residues early relative to the CDR3; the germline J gene fills the gap. V gene TRBV20-1 combines with J gene TRBJ1-5; TRBD1 matches 7 bases. Germline V CDR1 and CDR2: DFQATT, SNEGSKA (reference sequence). This CDR3 has 15 residues. The V segment lost 5 bases and the J segment 3 bases; nucleotides outside the gene matches: 10. CDR3 amino acids: CSARGQPWDNQPQHF. Incomplete CDR3 DNA: TGCAGTGCTCGGGGACAGCCCTGGGACAATCAGCCC.

For this clone: The read terminates 3 residues ahead of where the CDR3 ends, so the germline J gene completes it. V is TRBV19 and J is TRBJ2-1; D ambiguous. Per the germline V gene, CDR1 is LNHDA and CDR2 is SQIVND (reference sequence). V was pared by 3 bases and J by 3 bases, with 6 bases between. CDR3 length equals 13 residues. CDR3 protein: CASSIIIYNEQFF. Incomplete CDR3 DNA: TGTGCCAGTAGTATCATCATCTACAATGAG.

Notes on this clone: Read sequence stops 3 residues before the CDR3 end, and the germline J gene provides the missing end. The chain links TRBV5-4 to TRBJ2-2, with a possible D match to TRBD1 (5 bases). The CDR3 length is 13 residues. V gave up 4 bases and J gave up 4 bases, with 8 bases separating them. Germline loops: CDR1 SGHNT, CDR2 YYREEE (reference sequence). The covered CDR3 bases are TGTGCCAGCAGCAGGGGAAGCACCGGGGAG. It yields the protein CASSRGSTGE. The whole CDR3 protein reads CASSRGSTGELFF.

In regard to this clone: Sequencing ends 3 residues short of the CDR3 end; the germline J gene provides the rest. This chain connects TRBV6-2 or TRBV6-3 to TRBJ1-4, with 7 positions matching TRBD1. Germline V gives CDR1 MNHEY, CDR2 SVGEGT. V shed 2 bases, J shed 7 bases, and the junction held 13 bases outside the gene matches. The CDR3 sequence is 17 residues long. CDR3 DNA (partial): TGTGCCAGCAGTTACATCGGAATACAGGGGTTTAGTGAAAAA. Amino acid sequence: CASSYIGIQGFSEK. In full, the CDR3 is CASSYIGIQGFSEKLFF.

Worth noting for this clone: The read terminates 3 residues ahead of where the CDR3 ends, so the germline J gene completes it. The chain carries TRBV2 and TRBJ2-5; TRBD2 might be the D (6 bases). CDR3 length: 14 amino acids. In germline, CDR1 is SNHLY, CDR2 FYNNEI. Trimming left V 0 bases short and J 5 bases short, with 10 bases between. The CDR3: CASSEAEGSETQYF. The DNA read from the CDR3 is TGTGCCAGCAGTGAAGCGGAGGGGTCCGAGACC.